This T cell receptor beta chain was retrieved from a study of blood T cell repertoires in COVID-19. Repertoires were generated with immunoSEQ multiplex PCR, while TCRdb's copy carries only in-frame clones and drops some. The sample records 100,000 or so clones, 85% being singletons. The ends were cut back, 2 bases at V and 0 bases at J, with 11 bases in the middle. Germline values: CDR1 KGHSH, CDR2 LQKENI. The CDR3 is made up of 15 amino acids. The source material was peripheral blood. This rearrangement joins TRBV18 to TRBJ2-7; TRBD1 is a possible D gene (5 bases). The source of this sequence is a woman in her 70s with active or convalescent COVID-19. The CDR3 nucleotides are TGTGCCAGCTCACCAGGGGCAGGGTCCTCCTACGAGCAGTACTTC. It is translated as CASSPGAGSSYEQYF. Full variable domain (remainder filled in from reference TRBV18 and TRBJ2-7): NAGVMQNPRHLVRRRGQEARLRCSPMKGHSHVYWYRQLPEEGLKFMVYLQKENIIDESGMPKERFSAEFPKEGPSILRIQQVVRGDSAAYFCASSPGAGSSYEQYFGPGTRLTVT.